This T cell receptor (beta chain) is drawn from a study of early T cells in non-severe SARS-CoV-2 infection (dated by TCRdb to about 2021). Notes on the research overall: Because TCR sequencing relied on bulk RNA taken from unsorted whole blood, pairing of alpha and beta chains was not possible. Here is what the overall study found, with its caveats: VDJdb matching was skewed toward anti-spike CD8 responses and likely underestimated virus-specific expansions by missing private and CD4 specificities.

The method was 5' RACE. The sequencer was a NextSeq 500. In the TCR library protocol, unique molecular identifiers were attached to individual cDNA molecules to correct for PCR bias and sequencing error. Both TCR alpha and beta chains were sequenced, and tight co-correlation was observed between alpha and beta sequence abundances in each sample. Regarding the original processing steps: Decombinator V4 was used to perform V gene, J gene and CDR3 annotation of TCR sequences. TCRs were defined as expanded if a significant change between any two time points was detected under a Poisson model with p below 0.0001. TCR abundances were normalised to the total number of TCRs sequenced in each sample and reported as counts per million. MAIT TCRs were defined by TRAV1-2 paired with TRAJ12, TRAJ20 or TRAJ33, and iNKT TCRs by TRAV10 paired with TRAJ18. VDJdb, accessed on 1 November 2021, was searched for TCRs annotated for CMV, EBV and SARS-CoV-2, and TCRs annotated for more than one antigen were excluded. TCRdb reran the public reads through fastp at Q25 and MiXCR, keeping productive beta chains. Each entry merges the rows of one CDR3 protein and shows their most common DNA and genes. The authors' filters were not applied to this entry. A total of roughly 100,000 distinct CDR3 sequences appear in this sample, 13% of them only once. The ten largest account for roughly 6.2% of the sample.

This clonotype was detected ten times or more. Its antigen is unknown. Base-call qualities are not available, and no considerably larger clone is one nucleotide away. This was a case-control study nested in a cohort of healthcare workers in London, UK, who had nasopharyngeal swab PCR tests and blood samples taken every week. Between 23 and 31 March 2020, the week of the UK lockdown, healthcare workers were enrolled and then followed up weekly for as long as 16 weeks. Relative to germline, V is 6 bases shorter and J is 4 bases shorter, with 25 bases between their ends. Measured from the cysteine to the phenylalanine, the CDR3 is 18 residues long. CDR3 DNA is the only sequence kept; it has 54 bases, read in frame from the first base.

Sequencing input: whole blood. This receptor chain uses TRBV12-3 or TRBV12-4 and TRBJ2-1; TRBD2 is a weak D gene call, 6 bases matching. This sequence was found in an adult who was a healthcare worker with PCR-confirmed SARS-CoV-2 infection or an uninfected control (not recorded which). The sequenced DNA: TGTGCCAGCAGCCGGGCTCGGGGAGGTCCTCAGGGTTACAATGAGCAGTTCTTC. The encoded protein is CASSRARGGPQGYNEQFF.